These 17 T cell receptor beta chains originate from one sample sequenced in a study of control samples from healthy donors and cancer patients. Measured with immunoSEQ multiplex PCR; TCRdb has only the in-frame clones, and not every one. The sample lists under 200,000 clones, 91% occurring once. The sample was blood. The receptors stem from a woman in her twenties or thirties in good health.

Points on this clone: Other nucleotide sequences from this sample produce the same CDR3. The chain combines TRBV6-5 with TRBJ1-5; 9 bases agree with TRBD1. The CDR3 is made up of 15 amino acids. Germline CDR1 is MNHEY and CDR2 is SVGAGI. With V trimmed by 5 bases and J by 7 bases, 9 bases remained unmatched. The CDR3 protein is CASSITGGAGQPQHF. Written as DNA, the CDR3 is TGTGCCAGCAGTATTACAGGGGGCGCGGGGCAGCCCCAGCATTTT.

This clone has only a few counts. CDR3 in amino acids: CATSRDLTGSGNQPQHF. For the CDR3, the DNA is TGTGCCACCAGCAGAGATCTTACAGGGTCGGGCAATCAGCCCCAGCATTTT. The chain joins TRBV15 to TRBJ1-5; TRBD1 is a possible D gene (6 bases). This CDR3 has 17 residues. V shed 0 bases and J shed 2 bases, with 14 bases lying between them. The germline V gene encodes CDR1 LNHNV and CDR2 YYDKDF (reference sequence).

The genes are TRBV5-1 and TRBJ2-7; 8 nucleotides align to TRBD2. This CDR3 region has 14 residues. Germline CDR1 SGHRS, CDR2 YFSETQ. Trimming took 0 bases from V and 4 from J; bases not matched to a gene: 3. Here the CDR3 reads CASSLEAGAYEQYF. The CDR3 region has the DNA TGCGCCAGCAGCTTGGAAGCGGGAGCTTACGAGCAGTACTTC. Full variable domain (missing parts from reference TRBV5-1 and TRBJ2-7): KAGVTQTPRYLIKTRGQQVTLSCSPISGHRSVSWYQQTPGQGLQFLFEYFSETQRNKGNFPGRFSGRQFSNSRSEMNVSTLELGDSALYLCASSLEAGAYEQYFGPGTRLTVT.

V and J are TRBV14 and TRBJ1-2, with TRBD1 matching 8 bases. This CDR3 comprises 15 residues. Trimming removed 0 bases from V and 5 bases from J; junction bases left unmatched: 5. From germline, CDR1 is SGHDN and CDR2 FVKESK. CDR3 residues: CASSQDTGGYYGYTF. The CDR3 DNA follows: TGTGCCAGCAGCCAAGACACAGGGGGATATTATGGCTACACCTTC. Together with reference TRBV14 and TRBJ1-2, the CDR3 gives the full variable domain: EAGVTQFPSHSVIEKGQTVTLRCDPISGHDNLYWYRRVMGKEIKFLLHFVKESKQDESGMPNNRFLAERTGGTYSTLKVQPAELEDSGVYFCASSQDTGGYYGYTFGSGTRLTVV.

The rearrangement links TRBV27 to TRBJ1-3; tentatively, D is TRBD1 (5 bases). Germline values: CDR1 MNHEY, CDR2 SMNVEV (reference sequence). There are 14 residues in the CDR3. Trimming cost V 8 bases and J 0 bases, with 11 bases left between them. CDR3 sequence (DNA): TGTGCCAGCGGAAGACAGAGCTCTGGAAACACCATATATTTT. This encodes CASGRQSSGNTIYF.

The rearrangement uses TRBV25-1 and TRBJ1-2, with no clear D. Germline lookup yields CDR1 MGHDK and CDR2 SYGVNS. The V end lost 4 bases, the J end lost 4 bases, and 13 bases lay between the germline ends. This CDR3 contains 14 residues. CDR3: CASSAHGRSYGYTF. DNA of the CDR3: TGTGCCAGCAGTGCCCACGGTCGGTCCTATGGCTACACCTTC.

The chain carries TRBV5-1 and TRBJ2-3; 8 positions match TRBD1. CDR1 is SGHRS, CDR2 YFSETQ, per germline. J gave up 8 bases and V 0 bases, and 5 bases lay outside the gene matches. The CDR3 runs 14 residues. The CDR3 DNA sequence: TGCGCCAGCAGCTTGGCAGGGGGCGAAGGTACGCAGTATTTT. Amino acids: CASSLAGGEGTQYF.

The CDR3 bases are TGTGCCAGCAGTTACAGGTATAACACTGAAGCTTTCTTT. Translation gives CASSYRYNTEAFF. The V gene is TRBV6-2 or TRBV6-3, the J gene TRBJ1-1; D ambiguous. Germline V gives CDR1 MNHEY, CDR2 SVGEGT. Trimming shortened V by 2 bases and J by 2 bases, and 6 bases separated the two germline ends. The CDR3 extends over 13 amino acids.

The J gene is TRBJ1-1, the V gene TRBV5-1; D is unresolved. CDR3 length: 14 amino acids. CDR1 and CDR2 from the germline V gene are SGHRS and YFSETQ. The ends were cut back, 4 bases at V and 0 bases at J, with 10 bases in the middle. The CDR3 here is CASSTQDMNTEAFF. The CDR3 DNA follows: TGCGCCAGCAGCACACAAGACATGAACACTGAAGCTTTCTTT.

This chain uses TRBV4-1 with TRBJ1-5; no definite D call. The CDR3 is 12 residues long. Germline V gives CDR1 MGHRA, CDR2 YSYEKL. Trimming took 3 bases from V and 0 from J, leaving 0 bases between them. The CDR3 sequence is CASSHSNQPQHF. CDR3 sequence (DNA): TGCGCCAGCAGCCATAGCAATCAGCCCCAGCATTTT.

This chain links TRBV5-1 with TRBJ2-2; D is uncertain. The CDR3 has 14 residues. From germline, CDR1 is SGHRS and CDR2 YFSETQ. Trimming took off 1 base at V and 0 bases at J, with 4 bases between the two ends. The CDR3 nucleotides are TGCGCCAGCAGCTTGCAGTCGAACACCGGGGAGCTGTTTTTT. Its protein is CASSLQSNTGELFF.

The V call is TRBV28, the J call TRBJ1-4; D is possibly TRBD1 (6 bases). Germline values: CDR1 MDHEN, CDR2 SYDVKM. This CDR3 is built from 15 residues. V shed 5 bases and J shed 7 bases, with 17 bases lying between them. Here the CDR3 DNA reads TGTGCCAGCAGTCCCCCGCAGGGGCGGGTTGAAAAACTGTTTTTT. Residues: CASSPPQGRVEKLFF.

This clone was counted once. This chain links TRBV30 with TRBJ1-5; D is perhaps TRBD1 (6 bases). Germline loops: CDR1 GTSNPN, CDR2 SVGIG (reference sequence). This CDR3 is built from 14 residues. Trimming shortened V by 0 bases and J by 7 bases, and 13 bases separated the two germline ends. DNA of the CDR3: TGTGCCTGGAGTGTACTCGGGAGGGGGCAGCCCCAGCATTTT. It yields the protein CAWSVLGRGQPQHF.

The rearrangement links TRBV28 to TRBJ1-5; D is unresolved. There are 14 residues in the CDR3. Trimming removed 6 bases from V and 2 bases from J, with 11 bases in between. Germline lookup yields CDR1 MDHEN and CDR2 SYDVKM. CDR3 in amino acids: CASRDGRRNQPQHF. In DNA, the CDR3 is TGTGCCAGCAGGGACGGACGGCGCAATCAGCCCCAGCATTTT.

The chain links TRBV12-3 or TRBV12-4 to TRBJ2-5; 7 nucleotides match TRBD1. The CDR3 covers 13 residues. Unmatched junction bases numbered 7, after V lost 6 bases and J lost 6 bases. In nucleotides, the CDR3 is TGTGCCAGCAGCGGGGACAGTCTGAAGACCCAGTACTTC. This sequence encodes CASSGDSLKTQYF.

This sequence joins TRBV27 and TRBJ2-5; D possibly uses TRBD1 or TRBD2 (5 bases each). The V gene's germline CDR1 is MNHEY and CDR2 SMNVEV (reference sequence). The CDR3 loop spans 13 amino acids. Trimming pared 4 bases from V and 5 bases from J, leaving 11 bases between. The CDR3 spells CASSWGSGETQYF. For the CDR3, the DNA is TGTGCCAGCAGTTGGGGGAGTGGGGAGACCCAGTACTTC.

The chain is built from TRBV6-5 and TRBJ1-2; a weak D match, TRBD1 (6 bases). Germline V CDR1 and CDR2: MNHEY, SVGAGI. The V end lost 2 bases, the J end lost 7 bases, and 14 bases lay between the germline ends. CDR3 length: 14 residues. Written as DNA, the CDR3 is TGTGCCAGCAGTTACGGCAGGGGATTGGGTGGCTACACCTTC. It translates to CASSYGRGLGGYTF.